This T cell receptor beta chain originates from a study of T cell responses to AZD1222 COVID-19 vaccine. Germline-derived CDR1 and CDR2 are MNHEY and SVGAGI. This CDR3 is 15 amino acids long. V shed 3 bases and J 5 bases; nucleotides not matched to a gene: 9. The repertoire was sequenced with immunoSEQ multiplex PCR; TCRdb's copy has only in-frame clones and lacks some. The sample has around 130,000 clones, 75% to 95% seen once. Sequencing was performed on peripheral blood, taken 28 days after the second AZD1222 dose. This clonotype was sampled from an adult who received the AZD1222 COVID-19 vaccine. This sequence joins TRBV6-5 and TRBJ1-1; the match to TRBD1 covers 7 bases. In DNA form, the CDR3 reads TGTGCCAGCAGTTATACAGGGGTTTGGAGTACTGAAGCTTTCTTT. This gives the protein CASSYTGVWSTEAFF.